Shown below are 27 T cell receptor beta chains from a single sample sequenced in a study of T cell changes during pregnancy in multiple sclerosis. The assay was immunoSEQ multiplex PCR, and TCRdb's table has in-frame clones only and misses some. The sample lists more than 85,000 clones; 94% were seen once. The sample here was peripheral blood, taken after pregnancy. These receptors were taken from a female donor in good health, enrolled as a control in a pregnancy study.

V is TRBV30 and J is TRBJ2-7, with TRBD2 matching 9 bases. CDR1 is GTSNPN, CDR2 SVGIG, per germline (reference sequence). J lost 2 bases, V lost 3 bases, and 5 bases had no gene match. This CDR3 has 14 residues. CDR3: CAWRIAGATYEQYF. In DNA form, the CDR3 reads TGTGCCTGGAGGATAGCGGGGGCTACCTACGAGCAGTACTTC.

The chain employs TRBV28 and TRBJ1-1; the D gene is possibly TRBD1 (5 bases). The CDR3 spans 17 residues. Germline assignment: CDR1 MDHEN and CDR2 SYDVKM. V gave up 0 bases and J gave up 0 bases, with 14 bases separating them. Written as DNA, the CDR3 is TGTGCCAGCAGTTTATGGACAGCAACCAGTATGAACACTGAAGCTTTCTTT. This gives the protein CASSLWTATSMNTEAFF.

The rearrangement uses TRBV28 and TRBJ2-5; 8 bases fit TRBD1. The trim removed 6 bases at V and 4 bases at J, leaving 10 bases unmatched. The CDR3 covers 15 residues. Germline V gives CDR1 MDHEN, CDR2 SYDVKM. This CDR3 is CASRGGQALGETQYF. The CDR3 DNA reads as TGTGCCAGCAGGGGGGGACAGGCACTGGGAGAGACCCAGTACTTC.

The chain couples TRBV4-1 to TRBJ2-7, with 8 bases lining up with TRBD2. The CDR3 sequence is 15 residues long. CDR1 and CDR2 from the germline V gene are MGHRA and YSYEKL. With V trimmed by 0 bases and J by 7 bases, 8 bases remained unmatched. CDR3 region: CASSQEPGGPGEQYF. DNA of the CDR3: TGCGCCAGCAGCCAAGAACCGGGAGGGCCGGGGGAGCAGTACTTC.

CDR3 in amino acids: CASSLFLADAYEQYF. The CDR3 bases are TGTGCCAGTAGTCTCTTCCTAGCCGACGCCTACGAGCAGTACTTC. This chain links TRBV19 with TRBJ2-7, with D maybe TRBD2 (5 bases). The CDR3 is 15 residues long. Trimming stripped 5 bases from V and 2 bases from J, with 16 bases between. Germline CDR1 and CDR2: LNHDA and SQIVND (reference sequence).

The genes are TRBV5-1 and TRBJ2-3; D perhaps matches TRBD2 (5 bases). Germline lookup yields CDR1 SGHRS and CDR2 YFSETQ. This CDR3 is built from 16 residues. Trimming took off 0 bases at V and 3 bases at J, with 14 bases between the two ends. CDR3: CASSLGADPLTDTQYF. The CDR3 DNA follows: TGCGCCAGCAGCTTGGGAGCGGACCCATTGACAGATACGCAGTATTTT.

The CDR3 sequence is CASSLRQGSYEQYF. The CDR3 coding sequence is TGTGCCAGCAGTTTGCGACAGGGTAGCTACGAGCAGTACTTC. The chain has TRBV27 and TRBJ2-7; 7 bases are shared with TRBD1. V trimming: 3 bases; J trimming: 3 bases; junction bases outside the gene matches: 5. Per germline, CDR1 MNHEY and CDR2 SMNVEV (reference sequence). CDR3 length equals 14 residues.

The DNA of the CDR3 is TGTGCCAGCAGCCCGCGAGGTGGTAGCGGTTACAATGAGCAGTTCTTC. Protein product: CASSPRGGSGYNEQFF. V usage is TRBV11-3 and J usage is TRBJ2-1; a possible D gene is TRBD2 (6 bases). This CDR3 region has 16 residues. Germline loops: CDR1 SGHNT, CDR2 YENEEA. Trimming cost V 5 bases and J 4 bases, with 18 bases left between them.

J is TRBJ2-7 and V is TRBV6-5; D gene uncertain. V was clipped by 0 bases and J by 0 bases, with 3 bases between them. The CDR3 runs 13 residues. CDR1 and CDR2 from the germline V gene are MNHEY and SVGAGI. The CDR3 DNA is TGTGCCAGCAGTTACTCACTCTCCTACGAGCAGTACTTC. As protein: CASSYSLSYEQYF.

V gene TRBV19 combines with J gene TRBJ2-7, with D perhaps TRBD1 (6 bases). Germline CDR1 reads LNHDA; CDR2 reads SQIVND (reference sequence). The CDR3 sequence is 14 residues long. Trimming stripped 5 bases from V and 0 bases from J, with 11 bases between. The CDR3 region has the DNA TGTGCCAGTAGTGCCCACAGGGACTCCTACGAGCAGTACTTC. Its protein product is CASSAHRDSYEQYF.

V gene TRBV6-1 combines with J gene TRBJ2-7, with 11 positions matching TRBD2. The V gene's germline CDR1 is MNHNS and CDR2 SASEGT. The CDR3 is 15 residues long. The junction had 8 bases not matched to a gene; V was cut back by 4 bases and J by 6 bases. The DNA for the CDR3 is TGTGCCAGCAGTGCCCCTAGCGGGAGGTCGTTCGAGCAGTACTTC. This sequence encodes CASSAPSGRSFEQYF.

The J gene is TRBJ2-1, the V gene TRBV5-1; TRBD1 might be the D (6 bases). With 0 bases removed from V and 2 bases from J, the gap between germline ends came to 9 bases. Germline CDR1 SGHRS, CDR2 YFSETQ. The CDR3 runs 15 residues. The CDR3 loop reads CASSLETGTYNEQFF. The CDR3 bases are TGCGCCAGCAGCTTGGAAACAGGGACCTACAATGAGCAGTTCTTC. Looking up the rest from reference TRBV5-1 and TRBJ2-1 gives the full variable domain: KAGVTQTPRYLIKTRGQQVTLSCSPISGHRSVSWYQQTPGQGLQFLFEYFSETQRNKGNFPGRFSGRQFSNSRSEMNVSTLELGDSALYLCASSLETGTYNEQFFGPGTRLTVL.

This CDR3 reads CASSRLAEGTDTQYF. DNA of the CDR3: TGTGCCAGCAGCCGCCTAGCGGAGGGCACAGATACGCAGTATTTT. The chain is built from TRBV11-2 and TRBJ2-3, with 7 bases matching TRBD2. CDR3 length: 15 amino acids. The ends lost 5 bases at V and 1 base at J; junction bases unmatched: 6. In germline, CDR1 is SGHAT, CDR2 FQNNGV.

The chain combines TRBV11-2 with TRBJ1-1, with D possibly being TRBD1 (5 bases). Germline CDR1 and CDR2: SGHAT and FQNNGV. CDR3 length: 14 amino acids. V lost 3 bases and J lost 3, with 11 bases in between. In nucleotides, the CDR3 is TGTGCCAGCAGCTTTATCAGGGAGGACACTGAAGCTTTCTTT. As protein: CASSFIREDTEAFF. The complete variable domain, with remaining parts taken from reference TRBV11-2 and TRBJ1-1, reads EAGVAQSPRYKIIEKRQSVAFWCNPISGHATLYWYQQILGQGPKLLIQFQNNGVVDDSQLPKDRFSAERLKGVDSTLKIQPAKLEDSAVYLCASSFIREDTEAFFGQGTRLTVV.

A remark on this clone: The sample contains more than one DNA sequence encoding this CDR3. The V call is TRBV5-1, the J call TRBJ2-1, with 8 bases fitting TRBD2. Germline CDR1 is SGHRS and CDR2 is YFSETQ. This CDR3 is built from 14 residues. V shed 3 bases, J shed 4 bases, and the junction held 3 bases outside the gene matches. The CDR3: CASSSSGGYNEQFF. CDR3 sequence (DNA): TGCGCCAGCAGCTCGAGCGGGGGATACAATGAGCAGTTCTTC.

The J gene is TRBJ2-7, the V gene TRBV4-1; the D gene is possibly TRBD1 (6 bases). V was pared by 1 base and J by 1 base, with 14 bases between. Germline loops: CDR1 MGHRA, CDR2 YSYEKL. The CDR3 covers 16 residues. For the CDR3, the DNA is TGCGCCAGCAGCCAAGTCGGACAGCCTATATCCTACGAGCAGTACTTC. It specifies CASSQVGQPISYEQYF.

The chain couples TRBV2 to TRBJ1-4, with D maybe TRBD1 (6 bases). Trimming left V 8 bases short and J 6 bases short, with 16 bases between. The CDR3 sequence is 14 residues long. Germline-derived CDR1 and CDR2 are SNHLY and FYNNEI. The CDR3 region is CASCFAGGDEKLFF. The CDR3, as DNA: TGTGCCAGCTGTTTCGCGGGGGGCGATGAAAAACTGTTTTTT.

The CDR3 spells CTSSQSSDSDYGHTF. CDR3 DNA: TGCACCAGCAGCCAAAGCTCGGACAGCGACTATGGCCACACCTTC. The J gene is TRBJ1-2, the V gene TRBV1; TRBD1 is the table's D call, not checked against the DNA. TRBV1 is recorded as a pseudogene. This CDR3 contains 15 residues.

This clone was detected only once. This chain uses TRBV7-7 with TRBJ2-2; TRBD1 agrees at 8 bases. The V and J ends lost 6 bases and 5 bases, in that order; junction bases with no gene match: 5. Germline V CDR1 and CDR2: SSHAT, FNYEAQ (reference sequence). The CDR3 has 14 residues. The CDR3 region is CASRTTGGTGELFF. CDR3 nucleotide sequence: TGTGCCAGCAGGACTACAGGGGGAACCGGGGAGCTGTTTTTT.

The chain combines TRBV25-1 with TRBJ2-3, with unresolved D. Trimming took off 2 bases at V and 3 bases at J, with 9 bases between the two ends. Per germline, CDR1 MGHDK and CDR2 SYGVNS. This CDR3 region has 14 residues. CDR3 sequence reads: CASSEPLKTDTQYF. As DNA, the CDR3 is TGTGCCAGCAGTGAACCACTCAAGACAGATACGCAGTATTTT.

The V and J genes are TRBV29-1 and TRBJ2-3; D is undetermined. V lost 4 bases to trimming and J lost 1 base, with 12 bases between them. The germline V gene encodes CDR1 SQVTM and CDR2 ANQGSEA. The CDR3 length is 14 residues. CDR3 region: CSVGVKQRTDTQYF. The CDR3 coding sequence is TGCAGCGTTGGGGTCAAACAGCGCACAGATACGCAGTATTTT.

The gene calls are TRBV27 and TRBJ2-2; D perhaps matches TRBD1 (6 bases). The germline gives CDR1 MNHEY, CDR2 SMNVEV (reference sequence). Trimming took 7 bases from V and 7 from J, leaving 16 bases between them. This CDR3 has 14 residues. CDR3: CASTYSRGYGELFF. The CDR3 DNA sequence: TGTGCCAGCACTTACTCCAGGGGCTACGGGGAGCTGTTTTTT.

The V and J genes are TRBV6-5 and TRBJ2-5; maybe TRBD1 (5 bases). V gave up 0 bases and J gave up 5 bases, with 7 bases separating them. This CDR3 comprises 13 residues. Germline CDR1 reads MNHEY; CDR2 reads SVGAGI. The CDR3 here is CASSYSGAETQYF. For the CDR3, the DNA is TGTGCCAGCAGTTACTCAGGGGCCGAGACCCAGTACTTC.

About this clone: One end of the junction is discordant with germline, which a read error may explain. The chain combines TRBV7-7 with TRBJ2-2; 9 bases map to TRBD1. The CDR3 has 15 amino acids. The germline gives CDR1 SSHAT, CDR2 FNYEAQ (reference sequence). CDR3 DNA: TGTGCCAGCAGCTTTGGGACAGGGAACCCCGGGGAGCTGTTTTTT. Translated, it gives CASSFGTGNPGELFF.

V gene TRBV28 combines with J gene TRBJ2-6, with D possibly being TRBD1 (5 bases). There are 17 residues in the CDR3. V shed 1 base and J shed 4 bases, with 14 bases lying between them. Looked up from germline, CDR1 is MDHEN and CDR2 is SYDVKM. CDR3 sequence: CASSLLGQNSGANVLTF. In DNA form, the CDR3 reads TGTGCCAGCAGTTTATTGGGGCAAAACTCCGGGGCCAACGTCCTGACTTTC.

A few counts support this clone. The chain employs TRBV11-2 and TRBJ2-1, with 12 bases that match TRBD2. The V gene end was trimmed by 7 bases and the J gene end by 0 bases; junction bases not matched to a gene: 10. Germline assignment: CDR1 SGHAT and CDR2 FQNNGV. The CDR3 has 18 amino acids. The CDR3 here is CASTQGLAGLSSYNEQFF. CDR3 nucleotide sequence: TGTGCCAGCACCCAGGGACTAGCGGGCTTGAGCTCCTACAATGAGCAGTTCTTC.

V gene TRBV4-1 combines with J gene TRBJ1-2; D call uncertain. The V gene lost 0 bases and the J gene lost 4 bases, with 12 bases spanning the gap. Germline assignment: CDR1 MGHRA and CDR2 YSYEKL. The CDR3 loop spans 15 amino acids. The CDR3 DNA reads as TGCGCCAGCAGCCAAGACGCGACCCCGGGCTATGGCTACACCTTC. Its protein product is CASSQDATPGYGYTF.